A single sample is the source of the 17 T cell receptor beta chains below, sequenced in a study of shared clonotypes between healthy human individuals. Here immunoSEQ multiplex PCR was the method, and the copy in TCRdb shows in-frame clones only, minus some. The sample carries about 110,000 clones, 55% to 70% recorded once. Material: memory CD8+ T cells sorted from blood. Described subset: CD45RO+ cells pooled with CCR7-negative TemRA cells. The source of these receptors is a woman in her thirties in good health.

This clone was counted once. V is TRBV4-2 and J is TRBJ2-5; a possible D gene is TRBD2 (5 bases). The CDR3 contains 16 residues. Germline lookup yields CDR1 LGHNA and CDR2 YNFKEQ. Trimming stripped 0 bases from V and 4 bases from J, with 15 bases between. As DNA, the CDR3 is TGTGCCAGCAGCCAAGAATTTCTAGGGAGCGTAGAGACCCAGTACTTC. Residues: CASSQEFLGSVETQYF.

This clone has only one observation. The rearrangement links TRBV27 to TRBJ2-7; TRBD1 matches 7 bases. Germline V gives CDR1 MNHEY, CDR2 SMNVEV (reference sequence). This CDR3 has 14 amino acids. The V segment lost 2 bases and the J segment 2 bases; nucleotides outside the gene matches: 3. In nucleotides, the CDR3 is TGTGCCAGCAGTTTACTCCAGGGGGCCTACGAGCAGTACTTC. Amino acids: CASSLLQGAYEQYF.

The rearrangement uses TRBV7-9 and TRBJ2-7, with 7 bases that match TRBD2. V trimming: 8 bases; J trimming: 6 bases; junction bases outside the gene matches: 4. Germline CDR1 is SEHNR and CDR2 is FQNEAQ (reference sequence). The CDR3 consists of 11 residues. CDR3 amino acids: CASGEGSEQYF. DNA of the CDR3: TGTGCCAGCGGGGAGGGAAGCGAGCAGTACTTC. Combining the CDR3 with reference TRBV7-9 and TRBJ2-7 gives the whole variable domain DTGVSQNPRHKITKRGQNVTFRCDPISEHNRLYWYRQTLGQGPEFLTYFQNEAQLEKSRLLSDRFSAERPKGSFSTLEIQRTEQGDSAMYLCASGEGSEQYFGPGTRLTVT.

V usage is TRBV10-3 and J usage is TRBJ2-7; D possibly corresponds to TRBD1 (6 bases). The germline V and J ends were trimmed by 1 base and 0 bases, with 16 bases remaining between them. The length of the CDR3 is 17 residues. Germline V gene sequence: CDR1 ENHRY, CDR2 SYGVKD. CDR3 nucleotide sequence: TGTGCCATCAGTGAGTTTTTCAGGGGACCATCCTCCTACGAGCAGTACTTC. This translates into CAISEFFRGPSSYEQYF.

The J gene is TRBJ1-3, the V gene TRBV6-6; 10 positions agree with TRBD1. The CDR3 sequence is 16 residues long. Trimming cost V 0 bases and J 4 bases; bases outside gene matches: 3. Germline values: CDR1 MNHNY, CDR2 SVGAGI (reference sequence). CDR3 protein: CASSYSTGGAGNTIYF. The CDR3, as DNA: TGTGCCAGCAGTTACTCGACAGGGGGCGCGGGAAACACCATATATTTT.

This chain connects TRBV4-2 to TRBJ1-2, with D possibly matching TRBD1 (5 bases). This CDR3 comprises 17 residues. Trimming shortened V by 5 bases and J by 0 bases, and 19 bases separated the two germline ends. Per the germline V gene, CDR1 is LGHNA and CDR2 is YNFKEQ. This CDR3 reads CASSNPSGGEPNYGYTF. DNA for the CDR3: TGTGCCAGCAGCAACCCCTCGGGGGGGGAACCTAACTATGGCTACACCTTC.

V gene TRBV6-6 combines with J gene TRBJ2-7, with D hard to call. Germline V gene sequence: CDR1 MNHNY, CDR2 SVGAGI (reference sequence). V was cut by 4 bases and J by 2 bases, with 12 bases left in between. The CDR3 covers 14 residues. For the CDR3, the DNA is TGTGCCAGCAGTTTATTTAAGTGGACCTACGAGCAGTACTTC. Protein: CASSLFKWTYEQYF.

The chain links TRBV27 to TRBJ2-7; 11 positions agree with TRBD2. In germline, CDR1 is MNHEY, CDR2 SMNVEV (reference sequence). The CDR3 is 14 amino acids. The trim removed 6 bases at V and 4 bases at J, leaving 5 bases unmatched. The CDR3 DNA follows: TGTGCCAGCAGGGTAGCGGGAGGGCTTTACGAGCAGTACTTC. This gives the protein CASRVAGGLYEQYF.

DNA of the CDR3: TGTGCCATCAGTGCAGGGGTTCGGGTGGCTTTCTTT. It encodes CAISAGVRVAFF. J is TRBJ1-1 and V is TRBV10-3, with a tentative D call TRBD1 (6 bases). There are 12 residues in the CDR3. Between the trimmed V and J ends, which lost 4 bases and 11 bases, there was a span of 14 bases. Per the germline V gene, CDR1 is ENHRY and CDR2 is SYGVKD.

This rearrangement joins TRBV2 to TRBJ1-5; 9 positions agree with TRBD1. J lost 2 bases, V lost 4 bases, and 0 bases had no gene match. The CDR3 totals 14 residues. Germline lookup yields CDR1 SNHLY and CDR2 FYNNEI. CDR3 nucleotides: TGTGCCAGCAGTGGGACAGGGGGCAATCAGCCCCAGCATTTT. It is translated as CASSGTGGNQPQHF.

This chain connects TRBV28 to TRBJ2-1; 8 bases align to TRBD1. The V gene's germline CDR1 is MDHEN and CDR2 SYDVKM. The CDR3 sequence is 14 residues long. V shed 2 bases, J shed 8 bases, and the junction held 5 bases outside the gene matches. The DNA of the CDR3 is TGTGCCAGCAGTTTAGACAGGGGAGTGGATGAGCAGTTCTTC. Amino acid sequence: CASSLDRGVDEQFF. Full variable domain (remainder filled in from reference TRBV28 and TRBJ2-1): DVKVTQSSRYLVKRTGEKVFLECVQDMDHENMFWYRQDPGLGLRLIYFSYDVKMKEKGDIPEGYSVSREKKERFSLILESASTNQTSMYLCASSLDRGVDEQFFGPGTRLTVL.

The gene calls are TRBV9 and TRBJ1-2; TRBD1 is a possible D gene (5 bases). V shed 0 bases and J shed 2 bases, with 5 bases lying between them. This CDR3 is built from 13 residues. CDR1 SGDLS and CDR2 YYNGEE come from the germline V gene. The chain's CDR3 is CASSVAGNYGYTF. DNA of the CDR3: TGTGCCAGCAGCGTAGCAGGGAACTATGGCTACACCTTC.

This clone was found a few times. The chain links TRBV7-8 to TRBJ1-4; no definite D call. Germline V gene data show CDR1 as SGHVS and CDR2 as FQNEAQ. The V and J ends lost 3 bases and 0 bases respectively, with 8 bases between them. The CDR3 loop spans 15 amino acids. CDR3 region: CASSFGEATNEKLFF. The DNA of the CDR3 is TGTGCCAGCAGCTTTGGGGAGGCAACTAATGAAAAACTGTTTTTT.

This clone was picked up many times. This rearrangement joins TRBV2 to TRBJ1-2; TRBD1 is a possible D gene (6 bases). Germline V gene sequence: CDR1 SNHLY, CDR2 FYNNEI. The length of the CDR3 is 17 residues. Trimming removed 3 bases at V and 4 bases at J, with 21 bases between. This chain's CDR3 is CASSDAAGPGASYGYTF. The CDR3 DNA reads as TGTGCCAGCAGTGATGCGGCGGGCCCGGGGGCGAGCTATGGCTACACCTTC.

The V call is TRBV29-1, the J call TRBJ1-2; the D gene is possibly TRBD1 (5 bases). V lost 2 bases to trimming and J lost 8 bases, with 21 bases between them. This CDR3 region has 15 residues. Germline assignment: CDR1 SQVTM and CDR2 ANQGSEA. The CDR3: CSVELRAGTIQGYTF. CDR3 in DNA: TGCAGCGTTGAACTAAGGGCAGGGACCATTCAAGGCTACACCTTC. Filled out from reference TRBV29-1 and TRBJ1-2, the complete variable domain reads SAVISQKPSRDICQRGTSLTIQCQVDSQVTMMFWYRQQPGQSLTLIATANQGSEATYESGFVIDKFPISRPNLTFSTLTVSNMSPEDSSIYLCSVELRAGTIQGYTFGSGTRLTVV.

The chain links TRBV30 to TRBJ2-7; 14 bases are shared with TRBD2. CDR3 length equals 17 residues. Germline V gene lookup returns CDR1 GTSNPN and CDR2 SVGIG (reference sequence). V dropped 0 bases and J dropped 4; count of bases not matched to a gene: 8. The CDR3 nucleotides read TGTGCCTGGAGTGTTGCCGGGACTAGCGGGAGTCGATACGAGCAGTACTTC. Translated, it gives CAWSVAGTSGSRYEQYF. Full variable domain (missing parts from reference TRBV30 and TRBJ2-7): SQTIHQWPATLVQPVGSPLSLECTVEGTSNPNLYWYRQAAGRGLQLLFYSVGIGQISSEVPQNLSASRPQDRQFILSSKKLLLSDSGFYLCAWSVAGTSGSRYEQYFGPGTRLTVT.

This chain uses TRBV2 with TRBJ1-5; 8 nucleotides align to TRBD1. CDR3 length: 14 amino acids. CDR1 and CDR2 from the germline V gene are SNHLY and FYNNEI. V was clipped by 7 bases and J by 4 bases; unmatched bases: 6. Here the CDR3 reads CASTPGQANQPQHF. In DNA, the CDR3 is TGTGCCAGCACTCCGGGACAGGCTAATCAGCCCCAGCATTTT.